One sample yielded the 3 T cell receptor beta chains listed below, sequenced in a study of T cell responses to AZD1222 COVID-19 vaccine. TCRdb's table, derived via immunoSEQ multiplex PCR, lists solely in-frame clones and lacks some. The sample lists 42,000 or so clones; about 90% were seen once. The sequenced sample was peripheral blood, obtained 28 days after the second dose of the MenACWY control vaccine. Receptor source: an adult who received the MenACWY meningococcal vaccine as a control.

Only a few counts were recorded for this clone. This rearrangement joins TRBV5-1 to TRBJ2-2, with unresolved D. The germline V gene has CDR1 SGHRS and CDR2 YFSETQ. This CDR3 contains 15 residues. The V gene lost 0 bases and the J gene lost 2 bases, with 8 bases spanning the gap. The CDR3 sequence is CASSLAQTNTGELFF. The CDR3 nucleotides read TGCGCCAGCAGCTTGGCCCAAACCAACACCGGGGAGCTGTTTTTT.

The V gene is TRBV9, the J gene TRBJ1-1, with D possibly matching TRBD1 (6 bases). The germline V gene encodes CDR1 SGDLS and CDR2 YYNGEE. CDR3 length equals 14 residues. With 0 bases removed from V and 3 bases from J, the gap between germline ends came to 9 bases. The CDR3 here is CASSVGGTHTEAFF. CDR3 sequence (DNA): TGTGCCAGCAGCGTAGGAGGGACACACACTGAAGCTTTCTTT.

The CDR3 protein is CSASNGLGGGNEQFF. CDR3 nucleotides: TGCAGTGCTAGTAACGGACTAGGTGGAGGCAATGAGCAGTTCTTC. The chain employs TRBV20-1 and TRBJ2-1; TRBD2 aligns across 7 bases. J was trimmed by 6 bases and V by 3 bases; bases with no gene match: 11. The CDR3 consists of 15 residues. CDR1 is DFQATT and CDR2 is SNEGSKA in the germline V gene (reference sequence).